The rows below give T cell receptor beta chains drawn from one sample of a study of response to subunit inactivated influenza vaccine. TCRdb itself ran the RT-PCR reads through MiXCR, one entry per CDR3 protein. The table has roughly 500,000 distinct CDR3 sequences, approximately 16% seen once. The source was CD4+ T cells sorted from PBMCs, collected less than 25 months after vaccination. The origin of the receptors is a man aged 50 to 69 who received an inactivated influenza vaccine. Each CDR3 is given with its conserved first and last residue. The D gene is left open where the match is weak. Some rows have no size entry. The others give once, few or many, or a class for an expanded clone.

clone_size	d_call	v_call	j_call	cdr3_aa	cdr3_nt
many	-	TRBV10-3	TRBJ2-7	CAISETAYEQYF	TGTGCCATCAGTGAGACCGCCTACGAGCAGTACTTC
few	-	TRBV28	TRBJ2-7	CASCQDGDYEQYF	TGTGCCAGCTGTCAGGATGGGGACTACGAGCAGTACTTC
many	TRBD1	TRBV5-1	TRBJ1-1	CASSMTGLLMNTEAFF	TGCGCCAGCAGCATGACAGGGCTACTCATGAACACTGAAGCTTTCTTT
-	-	TRBV9	TRBJ1-3	CASSVAGRGNTIYF	TGTGCCAGCAGCGTAGCTGGGAGAGGAAACACCATATATTTT
few	-	TRBV3-1	TRBJ2-7	CASSPPSNEQYF	TGTGCCAGCAGCCCTCCTAGCAACGAGCAGTACTTC
few	-	TRBV15	TRBJ1-2	CATSRGAGYYGYTF	TGTGCCACCAGCAGAGGGGCAGGATACTATGGCTACACCTTC
-	TRBD2	TRBV29-1	TRBJ2-3	CSVEDRAAGGGTDTQYF	TGCAGCGTTGAAGATAGGGCTGCCGGGGGGGGCACAGATACGCAGTATTTT
-	-	TRBV14	TRBJ1-1	CASSQGHGNTEAFF	TGTGCCAGCAGCCAAGGTCACGGGAACACTGAAGCTTTCTTT
-	TRBD1	TRBV28	TRBJ2-5	CASSRNRGSGETQYF	TGTGCCAGCAGTCGTAACAGGGGATCCGGAGAGACCCAGTACTTC
many	-	TRBV20-1	TRBJ1-5	CSARASENQPQHF	TGCAGTGCTAGGGCCTCTGAGAATCAGCCCCAGCATTTT
few	TRBD1	TRBV7-7	TRBJ2-1	CASSLDWTGANEQFF	TGTGCTAGCAGCTTAGATTGGACAGGGGCCAATGAGCAGTTCTTC
once	TRBD2	TRBV5-1	TRBJ2-3	CASSLQGTSGRGRTDKQYF	TGCGCCAGCAGCTTGCAAGGGACTAGCGGGAGAGGAAGAACAGATAAGCAGTATTTT
few	TRBD1	TRBV12-3/TRBV12-4	TRBJ2-7	CASSLRDRGEEQYF	TGTGCCAGCAGTCTGCGGGACAGGGGAGAGGAGCAGTACTTC
many	TRBD2	TRBV5-6	TRBJ2-7	CASSVGLAGVPYEQYF	TGTGCCAGCAGCGTCGGACTAGCGGGAGTCCCCTACGAGCAGTACTTC
-	TRBD2	TRBV2	TRBJ2-1	CASSEPPGLAVNEQFF	TGTGCCAGCAGTGAGCCTCCGGGACTAGCAGTCAATGAGCAGTTCTTC
few	TRBD2	TRBV5-1	TRBJ2-5	CASSLQRELETQYF	TGCGCCAGCAGCTTGCAGCGGGAGCTGGAGACCCAGTACTTC
few	TRBD2	TRBV5-1	TRBJ2-2	CASSLVAGVTTGELFF	TGCGCCAGCAGCCTCGTAGCGGGAGTGACCACCGGGGAGCTGTTTTTT
-	-	TRBV3-1	TRBJ2-2	CASTQVGELFF	TGTGCCAGCACCCAAGTCGGGGAGCTGTTTTTT
-	TRBD1	TRBV5-6	TRBJ1-6	CASSTDRGTYNSPLHF	TGTGCCAGCAGCACCGACAGGGGTACCTATAATTCACCCCTCCACTTT
-	-	TRBV27	TRBJ2-5	CASSFGGGPVETQYF	TGTGCCAGCAGTTTTGGGGGGGGGCCTGTAGAGACCCAGTACTTC
many	TRBD2	TRBV3-1	TRBJ2-1	CASSQPGLGLDEQFF	TGTGCCAGCAGCCAACCAGGACTAGGGTTGGATGAGCAGTTCTTC
-	-	TRBV7-9	TRBJ1-4	CASSLPQKEKLFF	TGTGCCAGCAGCTTACCACAGAAAGAAAAACTGTTTTTT
-	TRBD2	TRBV7-9	TRBJ2-7	CASSFETSGMPFEQYF	TGTGCCAGCAGCTTTGAGACTAGCGGGATGCCTTTCGAGCAGTACTTC
-	-	TRBV6-2/TRBV6-3	TRBJ2-2	CASSSTGTLNTGELFF	TGTGCCAGCAGCTCCACCGGGACTTTGAACACCGGGGAGCTGTTTTTT
few	TRBD2	TRBV20-1	TRBJ2-2	CSARDPSGRSNTGELFF	TGCAGTGCTAGAGACCCTAGCGGGAGATCGAACACCGGGGAGCTGTTTTTT
-	-	TRBV9	TRBJ2-4	CASSVAHSGIRRAKNIQYF	TGTGCCAGCAGCGTAGCTCACAGTGGGATACGCAGAGCCAAAAACATTCAGTACTTC
-	-	TRBV6-6	TRBJ2-2	CASRGGHTGELFF	TGTGCCAGCAGGGGGGGCCACACCGGGGAGCTGTTTTTT
-	-	TRBV7-8	TRBJ2-7	CASSLGNSYEQYF	TGTGCCAGCAGCTTGGGGAACTCCTACGAGCAGTACTTC
-	-	TRBV24-1	TRBJ2-1	CATSDTKGRSSYNEQFF	TGTGCCACCAGTGATACCAAAGGGAGGAGCTCCTACAATGAGCAGTTCTTC
-	TRBD2	TRBV7-2	TRBJ2-3	CASSLAVTGGGQDTQYF	TGTGCCAGCAGCTTAGCGGTAACGGGAGGCGGTCAAGATACGCAGTATTTT
few	-	TRBV20-1	TRBJ1-5	CSARGGDNQPQHF	TGCAGTGCTAGAGGGGGCGATAATCAGCCCCAGCATTTT
-	-	TRBV24-1	TRBJ2-5	CATSDRGKETQYF	TGTGCCACCAGTGATAGGGGTAAAGAGACCCAGTACTTC
-	-	TRBV9	TRBJ1-4	CASSATRTGGRDEKLFF	TGTGCCAGCAGCGCGACTCGTACCGGGGGAAGGGATGAAAAACTGTTTTTT
-	-	TRBV5-1	TRBJ2-1	CASRDQGLRDNEQFF	TGCGCCAGCAGGGATCAGGGACTCCGCGACAATGAGCAGTTCTTC
few	-	TRBV10-3	TRBJ1-5	CAISEQGPQPQHF	TGTGCCATCAGTGAACAGGGTCCTCAGCCCCAGCATTTT
-	TRBD2	TRBV27	TRBJ2-2	CASSSGLVGTGELFF	TGTGCCAGCAGCTCGGGACTAGTAGGGACCGGGGAGCTGTTTTTT
-	-	TRBV5-5	TRBJ2-6	CASSLAGVGSGANVLTF	TGTGCCAGCAGCTTGGCGGGGGTAGGCTCTGGGGCCAACGTCCTGACTTTC
-	-	TRBV7-2	TRBJ2-3	CASSLNLRGAFADTQYF	TGTGCCAGCAGCCTAAACCTCCGGGGGGCGTTCGCAGATACGCAGTATTTT
few	-	TRBV20-1	TRBJ2-7	CSASIGVRIYEQYF	TGCAGTGCTAGTATTGGAGTTCGCATCTACGAGCAGTACTTC
many	-	TRBV5-1	TRBJ2-7	CASSLDRRSYEQYF	TGCGCCAGCAGCTTGGACAGAAGGTCTTACGAGCAGTACTTC
many	-	TRBV20-1	TRBJ2-1	CSAAGVNEQFF	TGCAGTGCTGCCGGTGTGAATGAGCAGTTCTTC
-	-	TRBV12-3/TRBV12-4	TRBJ1-2	CASSLAARRGGYTF	TGTGCCAGCAGTTTAGCGGCGCGGAGGGGTGGCTACACCTTC
many	TRBD1	TRBV4-1	TRBJ1-4	CASTRDRGHEKLFF	TGCGCCAGCACCAGAGACAGGGGGCATGAAAAACTGTTTTTT
few	-	TRBV3-1	TRBJ2-1	CASSQIGGTKENEQFF	TGTGCCAGCAGCCAAATCGGTGGGACCAAAGAGAATGAGCAGTTCTTC
-	TRBD1	TRBV20-1	TRBJ2-7	CSADTGVVRDEQYF	TGCAGTGCAGACACAGGGGTCGTTAGGGACGAGCAGTACTTC
-	-	TRBV7-2	TRBJ2-7	CASSLGRDREQYF	TGTGCCAGCAGCCTGGGCCGCGACCGTGAGCAGTACTTC
-	TRBD1	TRBV7-9	TRBJ2-7	CASSSGTGKYEQYF	TGTGCCAGCAGCTCTGGGACAGGGAAATACGAGCAGTACTTC
many	TRBD2	TRBV10-2	TRBJ2-1	CASSDWGGETLYNEQFF	TGCGCCAGCAGTGATTGGGGGGGAGAGACCCTGTACAATGAGCAGTTCTTC
-	TRBD1	TRBV29-1	TRBJ1-1	CSVKRTGRGEIGQGAEAFF	TGCAGCGTTAAGAGGACAGGGAGGGGGGAAATCGGGCAAGGCGCTGAAGCTTTCTTT
-	-	TRBV7-2	TRBJ1-4	CASSRSRLATNEKLFF	TGTGCCAGCAGCCGTTCTCGCCTTGCAACTAATGAAAAACTGTTTTTT
-	-	TRBV9	TRBJ2-3	CASSVDYKPDTQYF	TGTGCCAGCAGCGTGGACTACAAGCCAGATACGCAGTATTTT